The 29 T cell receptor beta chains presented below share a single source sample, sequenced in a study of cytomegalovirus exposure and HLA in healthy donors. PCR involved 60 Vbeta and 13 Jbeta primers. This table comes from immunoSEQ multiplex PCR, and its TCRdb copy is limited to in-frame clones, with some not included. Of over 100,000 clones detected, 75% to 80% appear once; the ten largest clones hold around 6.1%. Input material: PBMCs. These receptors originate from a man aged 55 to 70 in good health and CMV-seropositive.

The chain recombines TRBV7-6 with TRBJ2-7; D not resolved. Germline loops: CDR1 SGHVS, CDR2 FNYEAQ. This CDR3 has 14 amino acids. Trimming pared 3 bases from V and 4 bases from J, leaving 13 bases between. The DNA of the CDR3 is TGTGCCAGCAGCTTCCCCGGGTCCAATTACGAGCAGTACTTC. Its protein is CASSFPGSNYEQYF. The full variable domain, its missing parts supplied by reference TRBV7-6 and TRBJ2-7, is GAGVSQSPRYKVTKRGQDVALRCDPISGHVSLYWYRQALGQGPEFLTYFNYEAQQDKSGLPNDRFSAERPEGSISTLTIQRTEQRDSAMYRCASSFPGSNYEQYFGPGTRLTVT.

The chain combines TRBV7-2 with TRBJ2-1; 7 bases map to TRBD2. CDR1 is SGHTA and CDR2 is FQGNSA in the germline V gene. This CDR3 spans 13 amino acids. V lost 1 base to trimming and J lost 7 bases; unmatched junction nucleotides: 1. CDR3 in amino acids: CASSLVRGNEQFF. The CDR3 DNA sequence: TGTGCCAGCAGCTTAGTGCGGGGGAATGAGCAGTTCTTC.

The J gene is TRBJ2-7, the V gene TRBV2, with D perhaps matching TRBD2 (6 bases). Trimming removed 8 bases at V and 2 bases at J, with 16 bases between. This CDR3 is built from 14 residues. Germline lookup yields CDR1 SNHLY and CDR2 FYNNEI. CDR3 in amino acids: CASCGLGGPYEQYF. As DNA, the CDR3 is TGTGCCAGCTGCGGACTCGGGGGTCCCTACGAGCAGTACTTC.

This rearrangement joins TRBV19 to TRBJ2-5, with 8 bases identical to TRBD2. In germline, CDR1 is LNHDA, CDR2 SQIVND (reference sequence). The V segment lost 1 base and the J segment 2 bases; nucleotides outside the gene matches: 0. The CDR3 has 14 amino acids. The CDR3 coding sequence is TGTGCCAGTAGTATAGCGGGGGGGCAAGAGACCCAGTACTTC. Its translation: CASSIAGGQETQYF.

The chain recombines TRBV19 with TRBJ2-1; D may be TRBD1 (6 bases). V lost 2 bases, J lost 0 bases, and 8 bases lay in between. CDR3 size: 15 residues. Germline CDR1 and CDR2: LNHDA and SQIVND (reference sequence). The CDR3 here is CASSIWTVSYNEQFF. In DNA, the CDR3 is TGTGCCAGTAGTATATGGACAGTCTCCTACAATGAGCAGTTCTTC.

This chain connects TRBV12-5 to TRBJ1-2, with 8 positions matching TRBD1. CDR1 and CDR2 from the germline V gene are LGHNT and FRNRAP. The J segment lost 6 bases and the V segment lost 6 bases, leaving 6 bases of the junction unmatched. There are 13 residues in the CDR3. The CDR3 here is CASGLDRGHGYTF. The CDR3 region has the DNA TGTGCTAGTGGCCTCGACAGGGGCCATGGCTACACCTTC.

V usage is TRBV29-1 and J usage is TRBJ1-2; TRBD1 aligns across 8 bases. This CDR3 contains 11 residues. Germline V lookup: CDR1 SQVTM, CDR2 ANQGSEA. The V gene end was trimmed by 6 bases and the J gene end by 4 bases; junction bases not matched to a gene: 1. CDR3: CSVDRGYGYTF. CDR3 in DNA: TGCAGCGTAGACAGGGGCTATGGCTACACCTTC.

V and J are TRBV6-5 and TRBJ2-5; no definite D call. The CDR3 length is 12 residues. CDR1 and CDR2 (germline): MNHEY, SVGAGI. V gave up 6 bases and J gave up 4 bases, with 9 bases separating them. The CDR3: CASSFSGETQYF. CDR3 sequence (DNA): TGTGCCAGCAGCTTCTCGGGAGAGACCCAGTACTTC.

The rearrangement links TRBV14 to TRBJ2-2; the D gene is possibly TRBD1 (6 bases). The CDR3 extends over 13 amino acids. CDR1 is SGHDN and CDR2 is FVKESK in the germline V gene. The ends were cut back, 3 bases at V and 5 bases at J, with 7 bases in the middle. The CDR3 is CASSHQGTGELFF. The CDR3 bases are TGTGCCAGCAGCCATCAGGGGACCGGGGAGCTGTTTTTT.

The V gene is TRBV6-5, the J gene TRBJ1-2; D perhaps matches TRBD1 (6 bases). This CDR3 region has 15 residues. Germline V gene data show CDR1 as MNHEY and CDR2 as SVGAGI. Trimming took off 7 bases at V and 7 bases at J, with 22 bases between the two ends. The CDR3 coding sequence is TGTGCCAGCAACCCCTTGAGCTGGGGGGGCGGTGGCTACACCTTC. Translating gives CASNPLSWGGGGYTF.

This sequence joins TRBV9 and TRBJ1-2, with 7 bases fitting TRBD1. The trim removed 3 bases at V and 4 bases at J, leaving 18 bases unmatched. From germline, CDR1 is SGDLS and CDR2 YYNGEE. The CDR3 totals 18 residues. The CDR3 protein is CASSAGQQTAFGGYGYTF. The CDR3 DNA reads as TGTGCCAGCAGCGCGGGACAGCAAACAGCCTTCGGGGGCTATGGCTACACCTTC.

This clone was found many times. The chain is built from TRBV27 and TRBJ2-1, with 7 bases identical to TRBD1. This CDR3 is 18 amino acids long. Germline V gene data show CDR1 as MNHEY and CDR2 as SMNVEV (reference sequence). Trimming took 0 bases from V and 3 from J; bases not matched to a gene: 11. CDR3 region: CASSLSFYHRGRYNEQFF. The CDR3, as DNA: TGTGCCAGCAGTTTATCGTTTTATCATAGGGGGCGCTACAATGAGCAGTTCTTC.

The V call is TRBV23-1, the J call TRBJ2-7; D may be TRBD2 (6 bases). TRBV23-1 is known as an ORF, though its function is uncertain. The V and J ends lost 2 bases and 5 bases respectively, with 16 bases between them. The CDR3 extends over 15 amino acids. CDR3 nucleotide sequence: TGCGCCAGCAGTCAAGTTAGGACTACCAACCACGAGCAGTACTTC. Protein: CASSQVRTTNHEQYF.

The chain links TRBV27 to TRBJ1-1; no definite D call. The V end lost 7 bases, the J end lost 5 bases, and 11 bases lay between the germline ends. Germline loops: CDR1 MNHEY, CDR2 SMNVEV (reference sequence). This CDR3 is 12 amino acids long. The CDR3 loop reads CASTSSRTEAFF. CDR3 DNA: TGTGCCAGCACCTCTAGTCGGACTGAAGCTTTCTTT.

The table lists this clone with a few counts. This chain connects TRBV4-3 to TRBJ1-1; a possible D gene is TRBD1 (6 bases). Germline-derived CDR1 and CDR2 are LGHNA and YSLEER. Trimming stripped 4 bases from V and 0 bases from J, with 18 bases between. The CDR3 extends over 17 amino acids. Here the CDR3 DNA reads TGCGCCAGCAGCCCAACACAGGGAATGGGGTTGAACACTGAAGCTTTCTTT. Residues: CASSPTQGMGLNTEAFF.

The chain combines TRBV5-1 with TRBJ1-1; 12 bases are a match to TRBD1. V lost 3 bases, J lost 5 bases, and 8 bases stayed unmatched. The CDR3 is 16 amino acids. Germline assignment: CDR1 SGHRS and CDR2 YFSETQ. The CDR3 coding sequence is TGCGCCAGCAGCTCGGGGACAGGGGGCTCATGGACTGAAGCTTTCTTT. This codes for CASSSGTGGSWTEAFF.

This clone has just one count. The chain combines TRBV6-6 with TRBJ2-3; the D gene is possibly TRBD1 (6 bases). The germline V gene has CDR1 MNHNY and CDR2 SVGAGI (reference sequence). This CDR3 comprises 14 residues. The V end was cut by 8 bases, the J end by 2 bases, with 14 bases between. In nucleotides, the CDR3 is TGTGCCAGCGGACCGGGACAAAACACAGATACGCAGTATTTT. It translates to CASGPGQNTDTQYF.

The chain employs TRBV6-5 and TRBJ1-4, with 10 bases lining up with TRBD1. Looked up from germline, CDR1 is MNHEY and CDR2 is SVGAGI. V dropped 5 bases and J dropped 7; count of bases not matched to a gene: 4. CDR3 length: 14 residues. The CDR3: CASSPGTGAEKLFF. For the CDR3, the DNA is TGTGCCAGCAGTCCCGGGACAGGGGCTGAAAAACTGTTTTTT.

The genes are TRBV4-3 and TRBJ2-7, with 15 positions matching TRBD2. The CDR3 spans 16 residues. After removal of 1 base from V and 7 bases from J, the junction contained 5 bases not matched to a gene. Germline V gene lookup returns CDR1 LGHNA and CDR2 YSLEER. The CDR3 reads CASSQALGTSGGEQYF. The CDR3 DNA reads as TGCGCCAGCAGCCAAGCCCTCGGGACTAGCGGGGGGGAGCAGTACTTC.

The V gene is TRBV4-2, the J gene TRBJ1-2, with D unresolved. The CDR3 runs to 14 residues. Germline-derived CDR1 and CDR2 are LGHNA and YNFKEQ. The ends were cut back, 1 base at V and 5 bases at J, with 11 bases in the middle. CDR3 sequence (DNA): TGTGCCAGCAGCCAAGTAGACGGGGAATATGGCTACACCTTC. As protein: CASSQVDGEYGYTF.

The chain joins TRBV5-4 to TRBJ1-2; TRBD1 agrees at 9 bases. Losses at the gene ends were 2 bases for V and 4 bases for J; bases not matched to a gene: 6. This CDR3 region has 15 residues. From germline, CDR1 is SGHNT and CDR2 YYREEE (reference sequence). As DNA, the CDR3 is TGTGCCAGCAGCTTCTTACAGGGGGCTCTCTATGGCTACACCTTC. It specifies CASSFLQGALYGYTF.

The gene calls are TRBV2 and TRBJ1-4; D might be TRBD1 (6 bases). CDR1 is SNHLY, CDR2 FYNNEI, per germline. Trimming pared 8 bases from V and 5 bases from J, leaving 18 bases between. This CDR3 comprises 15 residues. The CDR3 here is CASGVGAALNEKLFF. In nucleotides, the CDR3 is TGTGCCAGCGGCGTGGGGGCCGCCCTCAATGAAAAACTGTTTTTT.

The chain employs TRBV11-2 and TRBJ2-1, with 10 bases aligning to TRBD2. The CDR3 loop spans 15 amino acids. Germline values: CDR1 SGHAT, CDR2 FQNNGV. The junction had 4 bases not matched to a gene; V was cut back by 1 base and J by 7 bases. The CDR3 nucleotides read TGTGCCAGCAGCTTAGCGTCACTAGCGGGGAATGAGCAGTTCTTC. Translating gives CASSLASLAGNEQFF.

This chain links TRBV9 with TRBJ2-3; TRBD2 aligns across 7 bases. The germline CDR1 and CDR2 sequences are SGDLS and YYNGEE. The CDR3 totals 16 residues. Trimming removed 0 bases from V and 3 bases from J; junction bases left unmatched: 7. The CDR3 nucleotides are TGTGCCAGCAGCGTAGGTGGGGGGGGACCAACAGATACGCAGTATTTT. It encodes CASSVGGGGPTDTQYF. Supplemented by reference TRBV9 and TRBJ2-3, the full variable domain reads DSGVTQTPKHLITATGQRVTLRCSPRSGDLSVYWYQQSLDQGLQFLIQYYNGEERAKGNILERFSAQQFPDLHSELNLSSLELGDSALYFCASSVGGGGPTDTQYFGPGTRLTVL.

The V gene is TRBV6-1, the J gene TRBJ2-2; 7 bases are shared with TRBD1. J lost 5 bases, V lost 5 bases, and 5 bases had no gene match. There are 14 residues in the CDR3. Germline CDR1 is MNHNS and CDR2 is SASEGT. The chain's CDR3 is CASSRTGGTGELFF. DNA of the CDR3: TGTGCCAGCAGTCGGACAGGCGGGACCGGGGAGCTGTTTTTT.

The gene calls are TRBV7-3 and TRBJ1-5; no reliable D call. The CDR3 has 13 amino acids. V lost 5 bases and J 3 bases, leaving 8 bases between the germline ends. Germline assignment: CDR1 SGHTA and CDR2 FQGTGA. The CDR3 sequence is CASSPSDNQPQHF. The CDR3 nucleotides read TGTGCCAGCAGCCCGTCAGACAATCAGCCCCAGCATTTT.

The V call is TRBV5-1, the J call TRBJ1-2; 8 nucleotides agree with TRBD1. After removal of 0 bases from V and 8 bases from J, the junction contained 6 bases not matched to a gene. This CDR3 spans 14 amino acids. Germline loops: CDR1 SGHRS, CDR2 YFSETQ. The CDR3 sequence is CASSLATTGEGYTF. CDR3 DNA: TGCGCCAGCAGCTTGGCCACGACAGGGGAAGGCTACACCTTC.

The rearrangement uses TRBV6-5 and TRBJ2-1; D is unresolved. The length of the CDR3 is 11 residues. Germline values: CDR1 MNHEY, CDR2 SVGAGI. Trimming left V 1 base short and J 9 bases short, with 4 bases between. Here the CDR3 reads CASSYYGEQFF. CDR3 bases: TGTGCCAGCAGTTACTACGGTGAGCAGTTCTTC.

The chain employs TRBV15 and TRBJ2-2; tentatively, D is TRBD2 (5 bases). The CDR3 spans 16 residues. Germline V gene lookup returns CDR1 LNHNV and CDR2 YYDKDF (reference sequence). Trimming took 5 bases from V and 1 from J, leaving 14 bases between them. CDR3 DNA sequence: TGTGCCACCAGCGAGGACTTCCCCGGGAACACCGGGGAGCTGTTTTTT. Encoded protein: CATSEDFPGNTGELFF.